The 32 T cell receptor beta chains below come from one sample, sequenced in a study of cytomegalovirus exposure and HLA in healthy donors (TCRdb year 2017). Receptor libraries were prepared by the immunoSEQ multiplex PCR assay. For the multiplex PCR, a mixture combining 60 forward primers for TCR Vbeta segments and 13 reverse primers for TCR Jbeta segments was used. The table comes from immuneACCESS by way of TCRdb, which keeps in-frame sequences with V and J called. Part of the clones is missing from these tables; in studies checked, under half for an unresolved V gene and the rest for unknown reasons. The sample has roughly 200,000 clones on record, 75% to 80% of them singletons. Clones ranked in the top ten supply 12% to 15% of the sample. Sequenced input: PBMCs. All receptors come from a woman under 40 in good health and CMV-seropositive.

The chain couples TRBV11-3 to TRBJ2-3; no firm D call. CDR1 and CDR2 from the germline V gene are SGHNT and YENEEA. The CDR3 extends over 16 amino acids. V was shortened by 4 bases and J by 0 bases, with 14 bases between the two germline ends. This chain's CDR3 is CASSSYGDLSTDTQYF. The CDR3 DNA follows: TGTGCCAGCAGCTCATATGGAGACCTGAGCACAGATACGCAGTATTTT.

The J gene is TRBJ2-7, the V gene TRBV10-3; D is perhaps TRBD2 (5 bases). The V gene lost 7 bases and the J gene lost 3 bases, with 13 bases spanning the gap. Germline V gene sequence: CDR1 ENHRY, CDR2 SYGVKD. The CDR3 totals 13 residues. CDR3 bases: TGTGCCATCATGGACTCTTCCTTCTACGAGCAGTACTTC. It yields the protein CAIMDSSFYEQYF.

This clone was observed a few times. The genes are TRBV7-2 and TRBJ2-7, with 10 bases matching TRBD2. Germline CDR1 SGHTA, CDR2 FQGNSA. V gave up 4 bases and J gave up 5 bases; unmatched junction bases: 11. The CDR3 has 16 residues. The CDR3 nucleotides read TGTGCCAGCAGCTACCGGAGCGGGAGGGCCCTCCACGAGCAGTACTTC. Translating it yields CASSYRSGRALHEQYF.

The chain recombines TRBV11-2 with TRBJ2-5; unclear D gene. The CDR3 consists of 14 residues. V shed 6 bases and J shed 2 bases, with 13 bases lying between them. Germline CDR1 is SGHAT and CDR2 is FQNNGV. The CDR3 DNA follows: TGTGCCAGCAGTCAGTTCGACATACAAGAGACCCAGTACTTC. The encoded protein is CASSQFDIQETQYF.

The V call is TRBV2, the J call TRBJ1-6, with 7 bases aligning to TRBD1. The CDR3 covers 16 residues. Looked up from germline, CDR1 is SNHLY and CDR2 is FYNNEI. The J segment lost 8 bases and the V segment lost 3 bases, leaving 10 bases of the junction unmatched. In nucleotides, the CDR3 is TGTGCCAGCAGTGAGGTGTTAGGGACAGTTGATTCACCCCTCCACTTT. This codes for CASSEVLGTVDSPLHF.

This clone was seen a few times. The J gene is TRBJ2-7, the V gene TRBV19, with unresolved D. The V gene lost 4 bases and the J gene lost 7 bases, with 20 bases spanning the gap. From germline, CDR1 is LNHDA and CDR2 SQIVND (reference sequence). The CDR3 consists of 15 residues. The CDR3 DNA reads as TGTGCCAGTAGTAGCCGCGCCGGTACCTCTAGGGAGCAGTACTTC. Translating it yields CASSSRAGTSREQYF.

The rearrangement links TRBV11-1 to TRBJ1-1, with D unresolved. Germline V gives CDR1 SGHAT, CDR2 FQDESV (reference sequence). This CDR3 is 14 amino acids long. Trimming cost V 1 base and J 1 base, with 7 bases left between them. As DNA, the CDR3 is TGTGCCAGCAGCTTAGGCGTCACGAACACTGAAGCTTTCTTT. Translating gives CASSLGVTNTEAFF.

The rearrangement uses TRBV7-9 and TRBJ2-1; the D is unclear. The V gene lost 2 bases and the J gene lost 2 bases, with 4 bases spanning the gap. The CDR3 is 13 residues long. Germline values: CDR1 SEHNR, CDR2 FQNEAQ (reference sequence). In nucleotides, the CDR3 is TGTGCCAGCAGCTTAACAGCCTACAATGAGCAGTTCTTC. Protein: CASSLTAYNEQFF.

The chain couples TRBV9 to TRBJ2-2, with a weak D call TRBD1 (5 bases). Germline V gives CDR1 SGDLS, CDR2 YYNGEE. This CDR3 comprises 16 residues. Deletions cut 4 bases from V and 0 bases from J, with 13 bases between. CDR3 in amino acids: CASSPRTRTNTGELFF. The CDR3 nucleotides are TGTGCCAGCAGCCCGCGGACAAGGACGAACACCGGGGAGCTGTTTTTT.

This chain connects TRBV28 to TRBJ1-2; 10 nucleotides match TRBD1. This CDR3 spans 16 amino acids. J was trimmed by 5 bases and V by 4 bases; bases with no gene match: 10. From germline, CDR1 is MDHEN and CDR2 SYDVKM. The CDR3 DNA is TGTGCCAGCAGTTCCTCACCGGGACAGGGGATTTATGGCTACACCTTC. Protein: CASSSSPGQGIYGYTF.

This clone was seen a handful of times. The chain has TRBV19 and TRBJ2-3; D perhaps matches TRBD2 (6 bases). The CDR3 loop spans 18 amino acids. CDR1 and CDR2 from the germline V gene are LNHDA and SQIVND (reference sequence). The V end lost 1 base, the J end lost 0 bases, and 17 bases lay between the germline ends. This CDR3 reads CASSIASRVRGSTDTQYF. In nucleotides, the CDR3 is TGTGCCAGTAGTATAGCCTCGAGGGTTCGGGGGAGCACAGATACGCAGTATTTT.

The rearrangement uses TRBV15 and TRBJ2-1; 11 positions match TRBD2. J was trimmed by 6 bases and V by 5 bases; bases with no gene match: 9. The germline V gene has CDR1 LNHNV and CDR2 YYDKDF (reference sequence). The CDR3 length is 16 residues. The CDR3 DNA follows: TGTGCCACCAGCGATTCTAGCGGGGGGATCTTCAATGAGCAGTTCTTC. This gives the protein CATSDSSGGIFNEQFF.

The rearrangement links TRBV28 to TRBJ2-1, with TRBD2 matching over 7 bases. Germline V gene data show CDR1 as MDHEN and CDR2 as SYDVKM. The trim removed 4 bases at V and 10 bases at J, leaving 1 base unmatched. CDR3 length: 11 amino acids. CDR3 loop: CASSWDYEQFF. For the CDR3, the DNA is TGTGCCAGCAGTTGGGACTACGAGCAGTTCTTC. The whole variable domain, filled in from reference TRBV28 and TRBJ2-1, reads DVKVTQSSRYLVKRTGEKVFLECVQDMDHENMFWYRQDPGLGLRLIYFSYDVKMKEKGDIPEGYSVSREKKERFSLILESASTNQTSMYLCASSWDYEQFFGPGTRLTVL.

In DNA form, the CDR3 reads TGTGCCAGCAGCGAACTGCCAGGGGGACAGAACTATGGCTACACCTTC. Its protein product is CASSELPGGQNYGYTF. This chain links TRBV7-9 with TRBJ1-2; 7 bases agree with TRBD1. The germline gives CDR1 SEHNR, CDR2 FQNEAQ (reference sequence). After removal of 5 bases from V and 2 bases from J, the junction contained 11 bases not matched to a gene. CDR3 length: 16 residues. The entire variable domain, with the rest obtained from reference TRBV7-9 and TRBJ1-2, is as follows: DTGVSQNPRHKITKRGQNVTFRCDPISEHNRLYWYRQTLGQGPEFLTYFQNEAQLEKSRLLSDRFSAERPKGSFSTLEIQRTEQGDSAMYLCASSELPGGQNYGYTFGSGTRLTVV.

As to this clone: The junction departs from germline at one end; a sequencing error may be responsible. The chain links TRBV7-2 to TRBJ1-5; unclear D gene. The CDR3 runs to 14 residues. CDR1 is SGHTA, CDR2 FQGNSA, per germline. CDR3 sequence (DNA): TGTGCCGGCAGCTTAGCACAGCTCTATCAGCCCCAGCATTTT. Translated: CAGSLAQLYQPQHF.

The table lists this clone with a few counts. The rearrangement joins TRBV10-3 to TRBJ2-5; TRBD1 matches at 7 bases. Germline V gene lookup returns CDR1 ENHRY and CDR2 SYGVKD. V shed 6 bases, J shed 7 bases, and the junction held 14 bases outside the gene matches. The CDR3 runs 15 residues. The CDR3 here is CAISESRDSRGTQYF. As DNA, the CDR3 is TGTGCCATCAGCGAGAGCCGGGACAGCCGGGGGACCCAGTACTTC.

The CDR3 reads CASSGTGGRGSNQPQHF. The CDR3 DNA sequence: TGTGCCAGCAGTGGGACAGGTGGCCGTGGCAGCAATCAGCCCCAGCATTTT. This chain links TRBV6-1 with TRBJ1-5; 7 bases map to TRBD1. This CDR3 has 17 amino acids. Germline lookup yields CDR1 MNHNS and CDR2 SASEGT. J gave up 1 base and V 4 bases, and 10 bases lay outside the gene matches.

The rearrangement uses TRBV19 and TRBJ2-2, with D unresolved. Trimming removed 5 bases from V and 6 bases from J, with 10 bases in between. Germline lookup yields CDR1 LNHDA and CDR2 SQIVND (reference sequence). This CDR3 comprises 13 residues. The CDR3 region has the DNA TGTGCCAGTAGTTACAGTAGATCCGGGGAGCTGTTTTTT. Protein: CASSYSRSGELFF. Combining the CDR3 with reference TRBV19 and TRBJ2-2 gives the whole variable domain DGGITQSPKYLFRKEGQNVTLSCEQNLNHDAMYWYRQDPGQGLRLIYYSQIVNDFQKGDIAEGYSVSREKKESFPLTVTSAQKNPTAFYLCASSYSRSGELFFGEGSRLTVL.

The chain recombines TRBV30 with TRBJ1-3; D is ambiguous. This CDR3 spans 12 amino acids. Germline CDR1 GTSNPN, CDR2 SVGIG (reference sequence). V was pared by 6 bases and J by 7 bases, with 13 bases between. The CDR3 here is CACWSVENTIYF. The CDR3 nucleotides read TGTGCCTGTTGGTCGGTCGAGAACACCATATATTTT.

The chain carries TRBV19 and TRBJ1-5; no clear D gene. V was trimmed by 7 bases and J by 4 bases, leaving 8 bases between them. The CDR3 has 12 residues. Germline lookup yields CDR1 LNHDA and CDR2 SQIVND (reference sequence). CDR3 loop: CASTNSNQPQHF. CDR3 coding DNA: TGTGCCAGTACCAACTCAAATCAGCCCCAGCATTTT. The entire variable domain, with the rest obtained from reference TRBV19 and TRBJ1-5, is as follows: DGGITQSPKYLFRKEGQNVTLSCEQNLNHDAMYWYRQDPGQGLRLIYYSQIVNDFQKGDIAEGYSVSREKKESFPLTVTSAQKNPTAFYLCASTNSNQPQHFGDGTRLSIL.

The V call is TRBV5-8, the J call TRBJ1-5; 10 bases match TRBD1. The CDR3 loop spans 16 amino acids. V was pared by 2 bases and J by 5 bases, with 7 bases of the junction left unmatched. From germline, CDR1 is SGHTS and CDR2 YDEGEE. This CDR3 reads CASSFRDRGGDQPQHF. The CDR3 DNA follows: TGTGCCAGCAGCTTCCGGGACAGGGGAGGGGATCAGCCCCAGCATTTT.

This sequence joins TRBV5-1 and TRBJ2-5; 10 bases align to TRBD1. The end of the DNA fits TRBJ2-7 better, so the J call may be wrong. The CDR3 length is 19 residues. CDR1 is SGHRS and CDR2 is YFSETQ in the germline V gene. CDR3 DNA: TGCGCCAGCAGCCGGCAGCCACCCGGGACAGGGGCCCTCTCCTACGAGCAGTACTTC. As protein: CASSRQPPGTGALSYEQYF.

J is TRBJ2-7 and V is TRBV30; the D gene is possibly TRBD1 (5 bases). Trimming took 0 bases from V and 3 from J, leaving 9 bases between them. From germline, CDR1 is GTSNPN and CDR2 SVGIG (reference sequence). The CDR3 totals 13 residues. CDR3 protein: CAWSVIQGYEQYF. For the CDR3, the DNA is TGTGCCTGGAGTGTAATTCAGGGCTACGAGCAGTACTTC.

Here the CDR3 DNA reads TGTGCCAGCAGCTTAGCGGGAGGGCGGCAAGAGACCCAGTACTTC. It yields the protein CASSLAGGRQETQYF. V gene TRBV11-1 combines with J gene TRBJ2-5; TRBD2 matches 7 bases. CDR3 length: 15 residues. The germline V gene encodes CDR1 SGHAT and CDR2 FQDESV (reference sequence). V was pared by 0 bases and J by 2 bases, with 3 bases of the junction left unmatched.

The chain couples TRBV18 to TRBJ2-1, with 12 bases that match TRBD2. The V and J ends lost 4 bases and 9 bases, in that order; junction bases with no gene match: 16. This CDR3 is built from 18 residues. Germline assignment: CDR1 KGHSH and CDR2 LQKENI. CDR3 DNA: TGTGCCAGCTCACAGGAGACTAGCGGGAGTGAAGGTTATTTTGAGCAGTTCTTC. Amino acid sequence: CASSQETSGSEGYFEQFF.

This clone turned up a few times. Relative to the germline gene, one junction end is altered; a read error may explain this. This sequence joins TRBV7-9 and TRBJ1-1, with 8 bases identical to TRBD1. Germline CDR1 SEHNR, CDR2 FQNEAQ (reference sequence). The CDR3 totals 16 residues. In DNA form, the CDR3 reads TGTTCCAGCAGCTCCCCCATCGGACAGGGAAGGGCTGAAGCTTTCTTT. Translated, it gives CSSSSPIGQGRAEAFF.

This clone was counted once. The DNA of the CDR3 is TGTGCCTGGAGTCCCCAGGGCGGTCAGCCCCAGCATTTT. Protein product: CAWSPQGGQPQHF. This rearrangement joins TRBV30 to TRBJ1-5; the D gene is possibly TRBD1 (5 bases). The CDR3 covers 13 residues. Deletions cut 2 bases from V and 6 bases from J, with 11 bases between. Per germline, CDR1 GTSNPN and CDR2 SVGIG (reference sequence).

V is TRBV5-1 and J is TRBJ2-7, with a tentative D call TRBD1 (5 bases). Trimming took off 0 bases at V and 1 base at J, with 11 bases between the two ends. The CDR3 is made up of 15 amino acids. CDR1 is SGHRS, CDR2 YFSETQ, per germline. The chain's CDR3 is CASSLEGRSSYEQYF. CDR3 bases: TGCGCCAGCAGCTTGGAGGGGCGGAGTTCCTACGAGCAGTACTTC.

The gene calls are TRBV2 and TRBJ1-2; TRBD1 agrees at 7 bases. V shed 5 bases and J 4 bases; nucleotides not matched to a gene: 10. Looked up from germline, CDR1 is SNHLY and CDR2 is FYNNEI. CDR3 length equals 15 residues. As DNA, the CDR3 is TGTGCCAGCAGTTTCCGGGACAGCGCTGTCTATGGCTACACCTTC. Protein sequence: CASSFRDSAVYGYTF.

V usage is TRBV19 and J usage is TRBJ2-7; TRBD1 might be the D (6 bases). V lost 3 bases, J lost 0 bases, and 21 bases lay in between. The CDR3 spans 18 residues. Germline-derived CDR1 and CDR2 are LNHDA and SQIVND (reference sequence). CDR3 amino acids: CASSIDRSGRDTSYEQYF. The CDR3 coding sequence is TGTGCCAGTAGTATCGACCGATCGGGTAGGGACACCTCCTACGAGCAGTACTTC.

CDR3 sequence: CASSQLTGGYRSGANVLTF. As DNA, the CDR3 is TGCGCCAGCAGCCAACTGACAGGGGGGTACCGCTCTGGGGCCAACGTCCTGACTTTC. The chain combines TRBV4-3 with TRBJ2-6; 9 bases are a match to TRBD1. Germline V gene lookup returns CDR1 LGHNA and CDR2 YSLEER. The CDR3 has 19 residues. Trimming cost V 2 bases and J 0 bases; bases outside gene matches: 8.

The rearrangement joins TRBV9 to TRBJ1-1; D unresolved. From germline, CDR1 is SGDLS and CDR2 YYNGEE. The ends were cut back, 0 bases at V and 5 bases at J, with 14 bases in the middle. The CDR3 totals 15 residues. The CDR3 DNA sequence: TGTGCCAGCAGCGTAGACGGATGGATGGAGACTGAAGCTTTCTTT. Its protein is CASSVDGWMETEAFF.